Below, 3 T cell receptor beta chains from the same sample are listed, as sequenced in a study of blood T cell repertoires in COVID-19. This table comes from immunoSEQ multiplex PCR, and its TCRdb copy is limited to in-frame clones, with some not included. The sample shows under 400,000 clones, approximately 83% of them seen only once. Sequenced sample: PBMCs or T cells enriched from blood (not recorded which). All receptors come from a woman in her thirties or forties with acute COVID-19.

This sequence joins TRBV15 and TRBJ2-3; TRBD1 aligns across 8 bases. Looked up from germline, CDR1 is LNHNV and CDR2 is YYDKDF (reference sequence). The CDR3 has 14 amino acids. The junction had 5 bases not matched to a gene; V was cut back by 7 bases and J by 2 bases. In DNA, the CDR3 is TGTGCCACCACCCCAGGGGGCGACACAGATACGCAGTATTTT. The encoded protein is CATTPGGDTDTQYF. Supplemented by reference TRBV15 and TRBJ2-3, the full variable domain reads DAMVIQNPRYQVTQFGKPVTLSCSQTLNHNVMYWYQQKSSQAPKLLFHYYDKDFNNEADTPDNFQSRRPNTSFCFLDIRSPGLGDTAMYLCATTPGGDTDTQYFGPGTRLTVL.

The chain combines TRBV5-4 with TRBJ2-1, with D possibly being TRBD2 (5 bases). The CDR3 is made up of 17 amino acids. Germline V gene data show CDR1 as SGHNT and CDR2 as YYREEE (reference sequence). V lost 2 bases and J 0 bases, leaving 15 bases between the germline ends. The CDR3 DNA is TGTGCCAGCAGCTTCGGGATGGGCCCTGGCTCCTACAATGAGCAGTTCTTC. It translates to CASSFGMGPGSYNEQFF.

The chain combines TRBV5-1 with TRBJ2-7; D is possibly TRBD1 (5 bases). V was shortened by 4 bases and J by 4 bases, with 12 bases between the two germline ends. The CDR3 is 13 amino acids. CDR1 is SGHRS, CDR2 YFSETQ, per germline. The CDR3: CASSAQGGYEQYF. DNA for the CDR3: TGCGCCAGCAGCGCCCAGGGTGGGTACGAGCAGTACTTC.